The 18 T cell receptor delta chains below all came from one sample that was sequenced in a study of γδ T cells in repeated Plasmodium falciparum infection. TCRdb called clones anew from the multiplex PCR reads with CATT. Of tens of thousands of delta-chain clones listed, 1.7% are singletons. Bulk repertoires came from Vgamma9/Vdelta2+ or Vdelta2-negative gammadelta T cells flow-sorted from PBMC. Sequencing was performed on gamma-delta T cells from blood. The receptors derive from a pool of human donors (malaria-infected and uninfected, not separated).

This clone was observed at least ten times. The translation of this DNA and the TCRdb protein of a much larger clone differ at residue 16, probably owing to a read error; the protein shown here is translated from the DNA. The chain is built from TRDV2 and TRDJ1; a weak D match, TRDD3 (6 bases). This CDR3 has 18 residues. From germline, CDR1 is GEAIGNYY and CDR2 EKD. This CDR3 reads CACDESSGVPPYTDKPIF. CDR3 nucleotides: TGTGCCTGTGACGAAAGTTCTGGGGTCCCTCCGTACACCGATAAACCCATCTTT.

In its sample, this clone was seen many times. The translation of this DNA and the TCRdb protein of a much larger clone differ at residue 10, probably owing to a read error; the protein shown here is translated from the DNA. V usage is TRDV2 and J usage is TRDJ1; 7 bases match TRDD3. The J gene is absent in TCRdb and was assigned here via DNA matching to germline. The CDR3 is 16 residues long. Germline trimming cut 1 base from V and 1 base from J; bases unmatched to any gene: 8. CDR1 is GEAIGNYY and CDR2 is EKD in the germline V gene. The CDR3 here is CACDTGYWGRTDKLIF. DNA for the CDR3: TGTGCCTGTGACACGGGGTACTGGGGCCGCACCGATAAACTCATCTTT.

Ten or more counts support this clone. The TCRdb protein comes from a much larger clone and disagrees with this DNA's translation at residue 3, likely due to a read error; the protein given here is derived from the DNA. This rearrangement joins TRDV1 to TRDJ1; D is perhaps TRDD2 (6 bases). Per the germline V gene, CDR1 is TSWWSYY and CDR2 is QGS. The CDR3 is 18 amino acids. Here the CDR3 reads CAFGEGPTPPLPTDKLIF. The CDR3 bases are TGTGCTTTTGGGGAGGGTCCTACACCGCCCCTCCCGACCGATAAACTCATCTTT.

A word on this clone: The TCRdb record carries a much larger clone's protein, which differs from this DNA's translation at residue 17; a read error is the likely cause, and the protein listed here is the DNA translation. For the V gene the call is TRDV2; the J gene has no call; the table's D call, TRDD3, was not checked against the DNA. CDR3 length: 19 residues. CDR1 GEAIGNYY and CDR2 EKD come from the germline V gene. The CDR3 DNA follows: TGTGCCTGTGACAGGGCTGGCTGGCTGGACTCCTGGGACACCCGACAGGTGTTTTTC. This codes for CACDRAGWLDSWDTRQVFF.

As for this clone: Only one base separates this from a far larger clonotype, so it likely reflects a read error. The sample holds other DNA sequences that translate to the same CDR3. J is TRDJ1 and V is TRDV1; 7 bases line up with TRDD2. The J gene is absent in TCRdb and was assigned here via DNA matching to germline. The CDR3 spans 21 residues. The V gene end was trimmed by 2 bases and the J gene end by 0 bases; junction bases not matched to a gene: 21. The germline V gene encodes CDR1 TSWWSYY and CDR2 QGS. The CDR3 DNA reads TGTGCTCTTGGGGAAGTTTCCTACGGGGGGCCGTATTCTCTGTACACCGATAAACTCATCTTT. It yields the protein CALGEVSYGGPYSLYTDKLIF.

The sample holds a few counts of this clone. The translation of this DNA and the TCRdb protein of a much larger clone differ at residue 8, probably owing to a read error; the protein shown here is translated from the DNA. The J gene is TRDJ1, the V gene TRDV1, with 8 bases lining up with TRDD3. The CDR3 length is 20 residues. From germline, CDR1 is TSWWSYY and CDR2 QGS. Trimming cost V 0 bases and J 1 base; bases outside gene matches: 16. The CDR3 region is CALGELSHGDTGGGTDKLIF. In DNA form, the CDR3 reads TGTGCTCTTGGGGAACTTTCCCATGGGGATACAGGGGGGGGCACCGATAAACTCATCTTT.

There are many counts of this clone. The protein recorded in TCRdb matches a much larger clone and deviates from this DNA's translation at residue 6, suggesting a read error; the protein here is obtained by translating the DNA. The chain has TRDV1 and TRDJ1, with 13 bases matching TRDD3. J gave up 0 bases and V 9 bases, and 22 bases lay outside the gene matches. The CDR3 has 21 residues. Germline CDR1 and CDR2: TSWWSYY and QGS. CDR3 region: CALQSEPPFTGGYAYTDKLIF. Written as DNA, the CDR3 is TGTGCTCTGCAGTCGGAGCCTCCGTTTACTGGGGGATACGCGTACACCGATAAACTCATCTTT.

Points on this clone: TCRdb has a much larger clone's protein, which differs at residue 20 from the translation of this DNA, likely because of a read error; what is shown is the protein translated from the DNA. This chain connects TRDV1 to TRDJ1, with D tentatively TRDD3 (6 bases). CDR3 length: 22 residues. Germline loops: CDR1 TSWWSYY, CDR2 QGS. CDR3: CALGERGSTFELWWGFVDKPIF. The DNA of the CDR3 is TGTGCTCTTGGGGAAAGGGGATCTACCTTTGAGTTGTGGTGGGGGTTTGTCGATAAACCCATCTTT.

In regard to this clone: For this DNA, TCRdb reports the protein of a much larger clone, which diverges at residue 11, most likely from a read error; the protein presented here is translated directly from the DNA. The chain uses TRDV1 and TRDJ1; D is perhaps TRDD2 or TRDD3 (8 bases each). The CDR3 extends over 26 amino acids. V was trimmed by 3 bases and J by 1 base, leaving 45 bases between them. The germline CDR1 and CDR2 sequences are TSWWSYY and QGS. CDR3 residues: CALGDTTSGSLFLRFKLGVSTDKLIF. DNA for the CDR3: TGTGCTCTTGGGGATACTACTTCGGGGAGCCTCTTCCTACGTTTTAAACTGGGGGTCTCCACCGATAAACTCATCTTT.

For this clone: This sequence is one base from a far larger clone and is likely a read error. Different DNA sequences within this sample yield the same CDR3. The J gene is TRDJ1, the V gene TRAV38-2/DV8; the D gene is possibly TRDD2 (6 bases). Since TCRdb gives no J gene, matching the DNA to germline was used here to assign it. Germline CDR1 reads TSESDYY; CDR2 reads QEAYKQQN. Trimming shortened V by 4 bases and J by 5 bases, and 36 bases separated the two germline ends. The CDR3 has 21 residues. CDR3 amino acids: CAYRGPPTSRGKSSVEDKLIF. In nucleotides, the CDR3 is TGTGCTTATAGGGGCCCTCCTACTTCTAGGGGTAAATCGAGTGTGGAGGATAAACTCATCTTT.

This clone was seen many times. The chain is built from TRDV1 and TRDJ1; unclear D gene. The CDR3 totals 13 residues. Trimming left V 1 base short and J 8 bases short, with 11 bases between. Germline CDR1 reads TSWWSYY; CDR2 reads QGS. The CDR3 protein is CALGEPLRSKLIF. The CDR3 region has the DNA TGTGCTCTTGGGGAACCCTTACGGTCCAAACTCATCTTT.

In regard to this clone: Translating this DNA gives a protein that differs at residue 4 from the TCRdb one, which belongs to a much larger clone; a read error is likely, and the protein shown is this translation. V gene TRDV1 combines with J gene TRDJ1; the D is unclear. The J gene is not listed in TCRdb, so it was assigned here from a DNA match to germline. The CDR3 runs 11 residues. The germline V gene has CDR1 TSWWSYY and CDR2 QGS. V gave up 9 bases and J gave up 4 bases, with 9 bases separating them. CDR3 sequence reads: CALPGSDKLIF. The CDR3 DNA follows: TGTGCTCTCCCAGGAAGCGATAAACTCATCTTT.

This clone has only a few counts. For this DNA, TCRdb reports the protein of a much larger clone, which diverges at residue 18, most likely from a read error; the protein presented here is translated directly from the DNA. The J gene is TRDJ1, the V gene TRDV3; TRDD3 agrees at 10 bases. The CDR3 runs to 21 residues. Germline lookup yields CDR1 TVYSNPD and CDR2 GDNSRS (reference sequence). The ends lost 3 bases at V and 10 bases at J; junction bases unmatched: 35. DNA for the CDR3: TGTGCCTTGAAGGGCCGGACATTCCCCTTCTACTGGGGGATTTGCCCTGGGAGACTCATCTTT. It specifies CALKGRTFPFYWGICPGRLIF.

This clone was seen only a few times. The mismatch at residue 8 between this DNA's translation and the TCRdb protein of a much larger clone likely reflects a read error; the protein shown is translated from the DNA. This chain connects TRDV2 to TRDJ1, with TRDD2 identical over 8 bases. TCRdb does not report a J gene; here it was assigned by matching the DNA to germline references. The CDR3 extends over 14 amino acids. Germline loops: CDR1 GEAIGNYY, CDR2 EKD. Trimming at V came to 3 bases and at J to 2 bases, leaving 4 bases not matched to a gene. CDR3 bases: TGTGCCTGTGACCTCCTTCCTATTACCGATAAACTCATCTTT. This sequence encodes CACDLLPITDKLIF.

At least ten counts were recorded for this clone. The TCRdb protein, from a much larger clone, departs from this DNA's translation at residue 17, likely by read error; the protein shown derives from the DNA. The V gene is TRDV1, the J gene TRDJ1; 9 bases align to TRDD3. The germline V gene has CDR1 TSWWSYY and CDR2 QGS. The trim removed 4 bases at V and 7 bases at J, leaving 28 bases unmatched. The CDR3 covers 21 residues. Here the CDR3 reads CALGGCSYPSVILGDRRKLIF. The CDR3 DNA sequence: TGTGCTCTTGGGGGCTGTTCCTACCCGTCCGTGATACTGGGGGACCGGCGTAAACTCATCTTT.

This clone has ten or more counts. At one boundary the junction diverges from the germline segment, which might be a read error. The CDR3 here is CALGAPSLQLPYWGRNTNKLIF. The CDR3 nucleotides are TGTGCTCTTGGGGCACCTTCCCTCCAGCTCCCCTACTGGGGGAGGAACACCAATAAACTCATCTTT. The rearrangement uses TRDV1 and TRDJ1, with 9 bases matching TRDD3. TCRdb offers no J gene call, so here the DNA was matched to germline to obtain one. The CDR3 length is 22 residues. Germline V lookup: CDR1 TSWWSYY, CDR2 QGS.

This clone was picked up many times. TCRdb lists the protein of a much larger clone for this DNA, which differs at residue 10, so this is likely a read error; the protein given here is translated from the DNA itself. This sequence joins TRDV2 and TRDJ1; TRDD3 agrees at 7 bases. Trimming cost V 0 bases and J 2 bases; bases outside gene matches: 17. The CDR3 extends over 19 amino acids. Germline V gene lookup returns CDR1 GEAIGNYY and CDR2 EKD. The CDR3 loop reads CACDTVVRGMLRRTDKLIF. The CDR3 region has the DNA TGTGCCTGTGACACCGTCGTTCGGGGGATGCTTAGAAGGACCGATAAACTCATCTTT.

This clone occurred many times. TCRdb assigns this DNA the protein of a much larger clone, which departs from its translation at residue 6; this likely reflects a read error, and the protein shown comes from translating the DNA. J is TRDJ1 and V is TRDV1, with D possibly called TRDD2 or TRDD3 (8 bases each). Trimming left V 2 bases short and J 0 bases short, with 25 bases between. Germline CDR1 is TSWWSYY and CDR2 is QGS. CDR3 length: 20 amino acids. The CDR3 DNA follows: TGTGCTCTTGGGGAAGTCCTTCCTAAGCACTGGGGGCTCTACACCGATAAACTCATCTTT. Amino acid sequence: CALGEVLPKHWGLYTDKLIF.